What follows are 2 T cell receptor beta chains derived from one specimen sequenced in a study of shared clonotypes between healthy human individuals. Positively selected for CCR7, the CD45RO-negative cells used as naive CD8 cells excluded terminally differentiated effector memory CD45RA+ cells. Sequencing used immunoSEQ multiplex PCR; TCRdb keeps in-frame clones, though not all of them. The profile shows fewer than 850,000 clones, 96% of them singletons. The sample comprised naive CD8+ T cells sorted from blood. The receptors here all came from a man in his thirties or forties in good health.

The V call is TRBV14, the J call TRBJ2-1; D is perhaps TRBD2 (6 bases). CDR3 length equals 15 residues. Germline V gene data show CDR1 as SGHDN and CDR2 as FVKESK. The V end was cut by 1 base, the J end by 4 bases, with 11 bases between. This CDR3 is CASSQVAETYNEQFF. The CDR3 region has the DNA TGTGCCAGCAGCCAAGTAGCGGAGACGTACAATGAGCAGTTCTTC.

CDR3 DNA sequence: TGCGCCAGCAGCCAAGATATGGGGGACCTAGATGCAGATACGCAGTATTTT. Its translation is CASSQDMGDLDADTQYF. This chain uses TRBV4-1 with TRBJ2-3; D assignment may be TRBD1 or TRBD2 (5 bases each). This CDR3 region has 17 residues. V gave up 0 bases and J gave up 4 bases, with 17 bases separating them. Germline CDR1 reads MGHRA; CDR2 reads YSYEKL.